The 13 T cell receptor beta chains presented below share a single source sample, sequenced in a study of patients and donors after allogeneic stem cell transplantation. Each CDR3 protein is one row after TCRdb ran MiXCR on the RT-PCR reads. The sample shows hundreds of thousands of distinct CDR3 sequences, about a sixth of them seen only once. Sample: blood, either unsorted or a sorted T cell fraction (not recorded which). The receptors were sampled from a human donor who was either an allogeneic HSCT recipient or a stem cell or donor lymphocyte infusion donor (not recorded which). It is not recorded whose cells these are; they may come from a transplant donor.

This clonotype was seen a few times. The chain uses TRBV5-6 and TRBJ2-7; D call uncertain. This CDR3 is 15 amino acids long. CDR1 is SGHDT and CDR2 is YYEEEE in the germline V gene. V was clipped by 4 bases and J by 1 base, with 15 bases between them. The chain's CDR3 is CASSLGGIISYEQYF. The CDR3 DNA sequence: TGTGCCAGCAGCCTGGGTGGCATCATTTCCTACGAGCAGTACTTC.

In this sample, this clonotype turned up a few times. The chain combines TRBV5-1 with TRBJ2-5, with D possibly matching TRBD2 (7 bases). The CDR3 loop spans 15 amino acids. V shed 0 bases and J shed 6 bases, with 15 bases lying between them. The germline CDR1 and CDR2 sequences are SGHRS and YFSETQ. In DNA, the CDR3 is TGCGCCAGCAGCTTGGACGTTGGGGGGGCAAAGACCCAGTACTTC. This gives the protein CASSLDVGGAKTQYF.

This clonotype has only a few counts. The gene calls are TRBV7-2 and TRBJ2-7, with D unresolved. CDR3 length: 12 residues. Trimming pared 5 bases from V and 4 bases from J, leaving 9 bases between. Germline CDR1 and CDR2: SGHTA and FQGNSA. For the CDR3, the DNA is TGTGCCAGCAGCGAGGTGGGGTACGAGCAGTACTTC. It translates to CASSEVGYEQYF.

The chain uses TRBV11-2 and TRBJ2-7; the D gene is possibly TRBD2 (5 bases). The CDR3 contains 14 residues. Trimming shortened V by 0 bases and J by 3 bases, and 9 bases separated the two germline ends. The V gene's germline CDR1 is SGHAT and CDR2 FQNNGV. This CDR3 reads CASSLDSGLYEQYF. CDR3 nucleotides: TGTGCCAGCAGCTTAGATTCAGGACTCTACGAGCAGTACTTC. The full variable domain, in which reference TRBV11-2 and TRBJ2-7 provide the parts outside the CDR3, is EAGVAQSPRYKIIEKRQSVAFWCNPISGHATLYWYQQILGQGPKLLIQFQNNGVVDDSQLPKDRFSAERLKGVDSTLKIQPAKLEDSAVYLCASSLDSGLYEQYFGPGTRLTVT.

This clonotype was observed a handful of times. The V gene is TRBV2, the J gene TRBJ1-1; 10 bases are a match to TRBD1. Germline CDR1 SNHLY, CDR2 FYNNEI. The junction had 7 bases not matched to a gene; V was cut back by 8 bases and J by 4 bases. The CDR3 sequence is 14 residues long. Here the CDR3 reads CASLGQGLTTEAFF. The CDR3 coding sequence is TGTGCCAGCCTGGGACAGGGGTTGACCACTGAAGCTTTCTTT.

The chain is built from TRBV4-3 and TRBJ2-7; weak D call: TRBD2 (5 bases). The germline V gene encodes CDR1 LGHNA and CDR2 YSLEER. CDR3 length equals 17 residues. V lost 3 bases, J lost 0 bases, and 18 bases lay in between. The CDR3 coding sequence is TGCGCCAGCAGCCAGGGCAGAGGGTTTTCAAGCTCCTACGAGCAGTACTTC. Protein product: CASSQGRGFSSSYEQYF.

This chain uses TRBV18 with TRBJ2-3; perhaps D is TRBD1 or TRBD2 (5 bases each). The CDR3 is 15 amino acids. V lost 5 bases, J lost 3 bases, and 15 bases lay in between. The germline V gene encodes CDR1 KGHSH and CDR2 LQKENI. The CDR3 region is CASSKGVARTDTQYF. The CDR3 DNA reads TGTGCCAGCTCAAAAGGGGTAGCGAGGACAGATACGCAGTATTTT.

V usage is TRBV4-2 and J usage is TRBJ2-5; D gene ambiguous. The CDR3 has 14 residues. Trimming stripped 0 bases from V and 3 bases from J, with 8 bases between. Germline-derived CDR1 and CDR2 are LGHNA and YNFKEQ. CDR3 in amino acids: CASSQDGWEETQYF. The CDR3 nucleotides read TGTGCCAGCAGCCAAGATGGGTGGGAAGAGACCCAGTACTTC.

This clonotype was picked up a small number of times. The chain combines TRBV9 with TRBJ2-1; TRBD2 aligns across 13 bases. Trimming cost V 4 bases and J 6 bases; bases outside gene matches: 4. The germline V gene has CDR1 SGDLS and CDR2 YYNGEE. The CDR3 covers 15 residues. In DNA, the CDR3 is TGTGCCAGCAGCCCCCGGACTAGCGGGAGCAATGAGCAGTTCTTC. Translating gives CASSPRTSGSNEQFF.

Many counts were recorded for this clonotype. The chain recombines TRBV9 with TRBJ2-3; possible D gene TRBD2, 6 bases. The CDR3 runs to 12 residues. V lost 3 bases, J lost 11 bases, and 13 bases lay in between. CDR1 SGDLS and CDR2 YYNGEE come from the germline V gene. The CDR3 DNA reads TGTGCCAGCAGCGCCGGGGGAAGGGGGCAGTATTTT. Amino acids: CASSAGGRGQYF.

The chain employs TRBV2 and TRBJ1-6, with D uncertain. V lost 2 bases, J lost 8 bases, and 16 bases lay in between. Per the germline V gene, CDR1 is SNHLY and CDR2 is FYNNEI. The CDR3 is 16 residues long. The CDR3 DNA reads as TGTGCCAGCAGTGAATTCGGGCACAGTACCTATTCACCCCTCCACTTT. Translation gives CASSEFGHSTYSPLHF.

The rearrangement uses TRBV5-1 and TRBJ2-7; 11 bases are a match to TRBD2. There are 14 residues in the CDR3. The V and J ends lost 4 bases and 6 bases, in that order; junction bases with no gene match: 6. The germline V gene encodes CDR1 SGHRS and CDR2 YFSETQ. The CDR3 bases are TGCGCCAGCAGCATAGCGGGAGGGCTCGTCGAGCAGTACTTC. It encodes CASSIAGGLVEQYF.

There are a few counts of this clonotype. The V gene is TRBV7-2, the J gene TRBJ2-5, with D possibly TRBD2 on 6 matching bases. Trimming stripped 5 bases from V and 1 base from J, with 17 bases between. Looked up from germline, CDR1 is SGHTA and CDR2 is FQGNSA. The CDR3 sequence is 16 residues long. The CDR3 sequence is CASSVSGASVQETQYF. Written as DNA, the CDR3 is TGTGCCAGCAGCGTTTCCGGAGCTAGCGTCCAAGAGACCCAGTACTTC.